A single sample gave rise to the 32 T cell receptor beta chains below, sequenced in a study of sequential checkpoint blockade in melanoma (dated by TCRdb to the late 2010s). Library preparation was by the immunoSEQ multiplex PCR assay. This is the immuneACCESS table as TCRdb keeps it, with only in-frame sequences that have V and J called. A part of the clones is gone; compared with another copy, unresolved V genes explain less than half, and the rest is unexplained. The sample table lists tens of thousands of clones, around 70% of them with a count of one. Clones ranked in the top ten supply about 20% of the sample. The sample's treatment or condition label is to be understood as: randomized to nivolumab then ipilimumab (arm A) or the reverse (arm B). Sequences were derived from CD8+ T cells sorted from blood (inferred from file names), sampled from a patient given nivolumab and ipilimumab in sequence. The receptors shown here come from a human donor with melanoma.

The chain employs TRBV5-4 and TRBJ1-2; 7 nucleotides agree with TRBD1. This CDR3 has 16 residues. V shed 0 bases and J 1 base; nucleotides not matched to a gene: 6. Germline V gene sequence: CDR1 SGHNT, CDR2 YYREEE (reference sequence). Written as DNA, the CDR3 is TGTGCCAGCAGCTTGGGAGGGGGCGGATTTAACTATGGCTACACCTTC. Its translation: CASSLGGGGFNYGYTF.

By share, this clone ranks as medium-sized. V and J are TRBV27 and TRBJ1-1; D gene unclear. The CDR3 contains 14 residues. The germline CDR1 and CDR2 sequences are MNHEY and SMNVEV (reference sequence). Trimming removed 1 base at V and 1 base at J, with 7 bases between. This chain's CDR3 is CASSLLRQNTEAFF. As DNA, the CDR3 is TGTGCCAGCAGTTTATTAAGACAGAACACTGAAGCTTTCTTT.

This clone is categorized as medium-sized (0.01 to 0.1%). The rearrangement uses TRBV9 and TRBJ1-3, with a weak D call TRBD1 (5 bases). Germline CDR1 and CDR2: SGDLS and YYNGEE. The CDR3 extends over 16 amino acids. V was clipped by 3 bases and J by 2 bases, with 15 bases between them. CDR3 coding DNA: TGTGCCAGCAGCGCCGGGTACAGGTACACTGGAAACACCATATATTTT. Residues: CASSAGYRYTGNTIYF.

Comment on this clone: Germline and junction disagree at one end, which may indicate a read error. The chain recombines TRBV19 with TRBJ2-1, with a tentative D call TRBD1 (6 bases). The CDR3 has 15 residues. Germline loops: CDR1 LNHDA, CDR2 SQIVND (reference sequence). CDR3 coding DNA: TGTGCCAGTAGTGCCTCACAGGGCTCCCACAATGAGCAGTTCTTC. Its translation: CASSASQGSHNEQFF.

To note about this clone: Other DNA sequences of this sample code for an identical CDR3. The J gene is TRBJ1-2, the V gene TRBV2, with TRBD1 as a possible D gene (6 bases). Germline assignment: CDR1 SNHLY and CDR2 FYNNEI. The CDR3 extends over 15 amino acids. The V end lost 3 bases, the J end lost 1 base, and 12 bases lay between the germline ends. CDR3 region: CASSDRGQINYGYTF. In nucleotides, the CDR3 is TGTGCCAGCAGTGATCGCGGACAGATTAACTATGGCTACACCTTC.

CDR3 bases: TGCGCCAGCAGGCGACAGGGGGCGAATGAAAAACTGTTTTTT. This codes for CASRRQGANEKLFF. The genes are TRBV5-1 and TRBJ1-4, with TRBD1 matching over 10 bases. Trimming removed 5 bases from V and 5 bases from J; junction bases left unmatched: 3. CDR1 and CDR2 (germline): SGHRS, YFSETQ. CDR3 length equals 14 residues.

The chain couples TRBV5-1 to TRBJ1-1; D not certain. This CDR3 comprises 13 residues. The V gene's germline CDR1 is SGHRS and CDR2 YFSETQ. V was trimmed by 0 bases and J by 4 bases, leaving 7 bases between them. The CDR3 DNA sequence: TGCGCCAGCAGCTTGGACCCGGGCACTGAAGCTTTCTTT. It yields the protein CASSLDPGTEAFF. The full variable domain, with the rest looked up from reference TRBV5-1 and TRBJ1-1, is KAGVTQTPRYLIKTRGQQVTLSCSPISGHRSVSWYQQTPGQGLQFLFEYFSETQRNKGNFPGRFSGRQFSNSRSEMNVSTLELGDSALYLCASSLDPGTEAFFGQGTRLTVV.

The chain is built from TRBV13 and TRBJ2-3, with 7 bases matching TRBD1. The CDR3 covers 14 residues. Germline V gene data show CDR1 as PRHDT and CDR2 as FYEKMQ (reference sequence). With V trimmed by 5 bases and J by 8 bases, 10 bases remained unmatched. The CDR3, as DNA: TGTGCCAGCAGCCTGCTGGGGGCAGGGGGTACGCAGTATTTT. It codes for CASSLLGAGGTQYF.

This clone was counted between two and nine times. The J gene is TRBJ1-3, the V gene TRBV7-3, with unresolved D. This CDR3 region has 14 residues. Germline CDR1 is SGHTA and CDR2 is FQGTGA. Trimming took off 2 bases at V and 0 bases at J, with 5 bases between the two ends. The CDR3 bases are TGTGCCAGCAGCTTAGCGTTCTCTGGAAACACCATATATTTT. Amino acid sequence: CASSLAFSGNTIYF.

V is TRBV7-9 and J is TRBJ2-7; the match to TRBD2 covers 7 bases. The V gene's germline CDR1 is SEHNR and CDR2 FQNEAQ (reference sequence). The CDR3 consists of 14 residues. With 4 bases clipped from V and 7 bases from J, the junction kept 10 bases outside the gene matches. CDR3 in amino acids: CASSSHGLVQEQYF. The CDR3 DNA reads as TGTGCCAGCAGCTCCCACGGACTAGTTCAGGAGCAGTACTTC.

This clone has at least ten counts. This sequence joins TRBV13 and TRBJ2-7, with a possible D match to TRBD2 (6 bases). The ends were cut back, 5 bases at V and 2 bases at J, with 13 bases in the middle. The CDR3 has 14 amino acids. CDR1 and CDR2 from the germline V gene are PRHDT and FYEKMQ (reference sequence). CDR3 sequence: CASSRRLETYEQYV. The CDR3 DNA reads TGTGCCAGCAGCCGAAGACTAGAGACCTACGAGCAGTACGTC.

V is TRBV19 and J is TRBJ1-4; 7 bases agree with TRBD1. Looked up from germline, CDR1 is LNHDA and CDR2 is SQIVND (reference sequence). The V gene end was trimmed by 1 base and the J gene end by 1 base; junction bases not matched to a gene: 12. The CDR3 totals 19 residues. Here the CDR3 reads CASSIVVGQAVETNEKLFF. The CDR3 nucleotides are TGTGCCAGTAGTATAGTCGTCGGACAGGCAGTGGAAACTAATGAAAAACTGTTTTTT.

CDR3 coding DNA: TGTGCCAGCAGGCCCCTTCGGACAGGAGAGACCCCCTACGAGCAGTACTTC. This gives the protein CASRPLRTGETPYEQYF. V is TRBV7-9 and J is TRBJ2-7; TRBD1 matches 7 bases. CDR1 SEHNR and CDR2 FQNEAQ come from the germline V gene (reference sequence). The V gene end was trimmed by 6 bases and the J gene end by 2 bases; junction bases not matched to a gene: 16. The CDR3 length is 17 residues.

The chain recombines TRBV6-1 with TRBJ1-2; unclear D gene. Germline V gene data show CDR1 as MNHNS and CDR2 as SASEGT. The V and J ends lost 6 bases and 2 bases respectively, with 10 bases between them. The CDR3 length is 13 residues. The CDR3 reads CASSPIENYGYTF. The CDR3 region has the DNA TGTGCCAGCAGCCCAATAGAGAACTATGGCTACACCTTC.

This sequence joins TRBV6-5 and TRBJ2-1; possibly TRBD2 for D (8 bases). CDR3 length: 14 residues. Trimming stripped 8 bases from V and 3 bases from J, with 14 bases between. Germline loops: CDR1 MNHEY, CDR2 SVGAGI. The CDR3 region has the DNA TGTGCCAGCGCAGGGGGACTAGACTACAATGAGCAGTTCTTC. The encoded protein is CASAGGLDYNEQFF.

This rearrangement joins TRBV29-1 to TRBJ1-2; 10 bases fit TRBD1. The CDR3 consists of 16 residues. After removal of 4 bases from V and 0 bases from J, the junction contained 8 bases not matched to a gene. The germline V gene has CDR1 SQVTM and CDR2 ANQGSEA. The DNA for the CDR3 is TGCAGCGTTGCACCCCGGGACAGGGGTGCTAACTATGGCTACACCTTC. Encoded protein: CSVAPRDRGANYGYTF.

This clone was counted only a few times. The chain carries TRBV7-9 and TRBJ2-3; 8 nucleotides line up with TRBD1. The CDR3 covers 14 residues. V lost 6 bases, J lost 0 bases, and 2 bases stayed unmatched. CDR1 is SEHNR, CDR2 FQNEAQ, per germline (reference sequence). The CDR3 DNA sequence: TGTGCCAGCAGGGACAGGGCTAGCACAGATACGCAGTATTTT. Residues: CASRDRASTDTQYF.

The rearrangement uses TRBV6-4 and TRBJ2-2, with 9 bases fitting TRBD2. Germline CDR1 and CDR2: MRHNA and SNTAGT. The CDR3 has 15 residues. Unmatched junction bases numbered 4, after V lost 3 bases and J lost 5 bases. The CDR3 region has the DNA TGTGCCAGCAGTGAGACTAGCGGTTCGACCGGGGAGCTGTTTTTT. This sequence encodes CASSETSGSTGELFF.

This clone was seen more than once but under ten times. This chain uses TRBV11-2 with TRBJ1-3, with 9 positions matching TRBD1. CDR1 SGHAT and CDR2 FQNNGV come from the germline V gene. The CDR3 has 17 amino acids. With V trimmed by 5 bases and J by 0 bases, 8 bases remained unmatched. In DNA form, the CDR3 reads TGTGCCAGCAGCCATCCGGGACAGGGACTCTCTGGAAACACCATATATTTT. Translation: CASSHPGQGLSGNTIYF.

The chain employs TRBV4-3 and TRBJ1-2; 8 positions match TRBD1. CDR1 is LGHNA, CDR2 YSLEER, per germline. This CDR3 has 16 amino acids. V lost 1 base to trimming and J lost 8 bases; unmatched junction nucleotides: 12. CDR3 DNA sequence: TGCGCCAGCAGCCAAGGCACCGGGACAGGCGATCTGGGCTACACCTTC. Amino acids: CASSQGTGTGDLGYTF.

The gene calls are TRBV12-5 and TRBJ1-5, with no clear D. Germline lookup yields CDR1 LGHNT and CDR2 FRNRAP. V lost 0 bases to trimming and J lost 11 bases, with 11 bases between them. The CDR3 covers 13 residues. This CDR3 is CASGLVREETQHF. CDR3 sequence (DNA): TGTGCTAGTGGTTTGGTAAGGGAGGAAACCCAGCATTTT.

V usage is TRBV5-1 and J usage is TRBJ1-4; TRBD1 agrees at 7 bases. The CDR3 spans 15 residues. Germline loops: CDR1 SGHRS, CDR2 YFSETQ. The ends lost 2 bases at V and 5 bases at J; junction bases unmatched: 6. This chain's CDR3 is CASSFSGGKNEKLFF. The CDR3, as DNA: TGCGCCAGCAGCTTCTCAGGGGGTAAAAATGAAAAACTGTTTTTT.

The rearrangement links TRBV6-4 to TRBJ2-1, with TRBD2 as a possible D gene (5 bases). V shed 5 bases and J shed 6 bases, with 14 bases lying between them. This CDR3 region has 14 residues. CDR1 and CDR2 (germline): MRHNA, SNTAGT. CDR3 nucleotides: TGTGCCAGCAGTTCCGGGGAGTCCCCCAATGAGCAGTTCTTC. Amino acid sequence: CASSSGESPNEQFF.

The CDR3 is CASSLYRGAGYGYTF. CDR3 in DNA: TGTGCCAGCAGTTTATACAGGGGCGCGGGGTATGGCTACACCTTC. The J gene is TRBJ1-2, the V gene TRBV28, with 7 positions matching TRBD1. The junction had 7 bases not matched to a gene; V was cut back by 1 base and J by 5 bases. This CDR3 spans 15 amino acids. CDR1 is MDHEN, CDR2 SYDVKM, per germline.

V is TRBV27 and J is TRBJ2-7; TRBD2 matches at 8 bases. CDR1 and CDR2 from the germline V gene are MNHEY and SMNVEV (reference sequence). The junction had 4 bases not matched to a gene; V was cut back by 2 bases and J by 4 bases. This CDR3 spans 14 amino acids. In DNA form, the CDR3 reads TGTGCCAGCAGTTTAGGACTAGCCGTGTACGAGCAGTACTTC. Translated, it gives CASSLGLAVYEQYF.

The CDR3: CASSSITGDIYGYTF. Written as DNA, the CDR3 is TGTGCCAGCAGCTCGATTACAGGGGACATTTATGGCTACACCTTC. The chain employs TRBV7-9 and TRBJ1-2; 7 bases are shared with TRBD1. In germline, CDR1 is SEHNR, CDR2 FQNEAQ (reference sequence). CDR3 length: 15 residues. The V segment lost 4 bases and the J segment 5 bases; nucleotides outside the gene matches: 10.

V usage is TRBV14 and J usage is TRBJ2-7; 11 nucleotides match TRBD2. The CDR3 has 15 residues. The germline V gene has CDR1 SGHDN and CDR2 FVKESK. V trimming: 5 bases; J trimming: 2 bases; junction bases outside the gene matches: 5. The DNA of the CDR3 is TGTGCCAGCAGCGACGGGACTAGCGGACCCTACGAGCAGTACTTC. Encoded protein: CASSDGTSGPYEQYF.

The chain employs TRBV23-1 and TRBJ2-5, with 9 bases matching TRBD1. TRBV23-1 has ORF status, its function being uncertain. J was trimmed by 5 bases and V by 6 bases; bases with no gene match: 4. The CDR3 sequence is 13 residues long. CDR3 sequence reads: CASRQGAWETQYF. DNA for the CDR3: TGCGCCAGCAGACAGGGGGCATGGGAGACCCAGTACTTC.

Written as DNA, the CDR3 is TGTGCCAGCAGACTTCAGGGGTCCCCCGTAGATACGCAGTATTTT. Its protein is CASRLQGSPVDTQYF. The gene calls are TRBV5-6 and TRBJ2-3; D is possibly TRBD1 (6 bases). The germline gives CDR1 SGHDT, CDR2 YYEEEE. Trimming removed 5 bases at V and 5 bases at J, with 18 bases between. The CDR3 has 15 amino acids.

This clone has more than one count but fewer than ten. J is TRBJ1-5 and V is TRBV6-9; 7 positions agree with TRBD1. The CDR3 contains 15 residues. Germline CDR1 MNHGY, CDR2 SVAAGI. V shed 6 bases and J 7 bases; nucleotides not matched to a gene: 12. CDR3 protein: CASRDLTGGGQPQHF. CDR3 bases: TGTGCCAGCAGGGATTTGACCGGAGGGGGCCAGCCCCAGCATTTT.

The rearrangement links TRBV7-3 to TRBJ1-1; 8 bases align to TRBD1. Germline V CDR1 and CDR2: SGHTA, FQGTGA. The length of the CDR3 is 13 residues. The ends lost 3 bases at V and 8 bases at J; junction bases unmatched: 5. The CDR3 spells CASSFGQGWEAFF. In nucleotides, the CDR3 is TGTGCCAGCAGCTTCGGACAGGGATGGGAAGCTTTCTTT.

This clone was observed a single time. V is TRBV13 and J is TRBJ1-2; D remains unclear. V dropped 5 bases and J dropped 8 bases, with 12 bases sitting between them. CDR1 is PRHDT and CDR2 is FYEKMQ in the germline V gene (reference sequence). The CDR3 covers 12 residues. CDR3 protein: CASSPRIDGYTF. CDR3 coding DNA: TGTGCCAGCAGCCCGCGGATAGACGGCTACACCTTC.